This T cell receptor (beta chain) was retrieved from a study of blood T cell repertoires in COVID-19. Whole-study context: From the United States, Italy and Spain came samples of acute and convalescent COVID-19.

The CDR3 has 15 residues. After removal of 1 base from V and 5 bases from J, the junction contained 5 bases not matched to a gene. Germline values: CDR1 MGHRA, CDR2 YSYEKL. Under the authors' procedure: Nucleated cell counts were estimated from reference gene primer amplification. Using immunoSEQ multiplex PCR, the repertoire was profiled, and TCRdb retains in-frame clones only, with some absent. V and J calls and clone size are copied from that table; D and trimming were computed from the DNA. This sample has about 170,000 clones; 82% occur once, and the top ten carry approximately 10%. The J gene is TRBJ2-5, the V gene TRBV4-1, with TRBD1 matching over 9 bases. The sequence derives from an elderly woman with active or convalescent COVID-19. Sequencing was done on a sample of peripheral blood. This CDR3 reads CASSQAQGAGETQYF. DNA for the CDR3: TGCGCCAGCAGCCAAGCACAGGGGGCGGGGGAGACCCAGTACTTC.